The 21 T cell receptor beta chains below all came from one sample that was sequenced in a study of CD8 T cells in Susac syndrome. Random hexamers primed reverse transcription of roughly 0.5 to 1 ug RNA. Each CDR3 protein is one row after TCRdb ran MiXCR on the immunoSEQ multiplex PCR reads. The data show tens of thousands of distinct CDR3 sequences, with approximately 93% seen just once and more than 0.45% held by the top ten. The material sequenced was CD8+ T cells from PBMCs. All receptors derive from a human donor in good health.

Worth noting for this clonotype: This is likely a read error, given that the CDR3 carries no conserved phenylalanine or tryptophan at its end. This chain joins TRBV6-1 and TRBJ1-5; 7 bases fit TRBD1. This CDR3 contains 14 residues. Germline V gives CDR1 MNHNS, CDR2 SASEGT. The ends lost 8 bases at V and 0 bases at J; junction bases unmatched: 4. The CDR3 spells CASSDRISNQPQHS. The CDR3 DNA sequence: TGTGCCAGCTCGGACAGGATTAGCAATCAGCCCCAGCATTCT.

The chain has TRBV7-9 and TRBJ1-1, with 7 bases that match TRBD1. CDR3 length equals 15 residues. Trimming took 5 bases from V and 3 from J; bases not matched to a gene: 9. Germline assignment: CDR1 SEHNR and CDR2 FQNEAQ (reference sequence). CDR3 DNA: TGTGCCAGCAGCCCGGTGACAGGGAAGGACACTGAAGCTTTCTTT. It is translated as CASSPVTGKDTEAFF.

V and J are TRBV6-5 and TRBJ2-5; 11 bases match TRBD1. The V gene end was trimmed by 4 bases and the J gene end by 3 bases; junction bases not matched to a gene: 19. This CDR3 has 20 residues. From germline, CDR1 is MNHEY and CDR2 SVGAGI. The CDR3 DNA sequence: TGTGCCAGCAGTTTCGGGACAGGGGGATTCAGCGTAGTAAGTGAAGAGACCCAGTACTTC. It specifies CASSFGTGGFSVVSEETQYF.

V gene TRBV9 combines with J gene TRBJ1-2; D unclear. The CDR3 has 18 residues. With 0 bases removed from V and 5 bases from J, the gap between germline ends came to 23 bases. CDR1 is SGDLS, CDR2 YYNGEE, per germline. The CDR3 sequence is CASSVGHIAGRRNYGYTF. In DNA, the CDR3 is TGTGCCAGCAGCGTAGGGCACATCGCCGGTCGGCGAAATTATGGCTACACCTTC.

V gene TRBV11-2 combines with J gene TRBJ2-7, with TRBD2 as a possible D gene (6 bases). Germline loops: CDR1 SGHAT, CDR2 FQNNGV. Trimming removed 5 bases at V and 5 bases at J, with 10 bases between. This CDR3 contains 12 residues. CDR3 loop: CASSGTSNEQYF. DNA for the CDR3: TGTGCCAGCAGCGGTACTAGCAACGAGCAGTACTTC.

The count of this clonotype is one. V gene TRBV2 combines with J gene TRBJ1-2; a possible D gene is TRBD1 (6 bases). The germline V gene encodes CDR1 SNHLY and CDR2 FYNNEI. Trimming shortened V by 6 bases and J by 4 bases, and 15 bases separated the two germline ends. This CDR3 is 14 amino acids long. The CDR3 sequence: CASSGEGGGYGYTF. As DNA, the CDR3 is TGTGCCAGCAGCGGGGAGGGGGGCGGCTATGGCTACACCTTC.

The chain combines TRBV27 with TRBJ2-7; 10 bases line up with TRBD2. J lost 3 bases, V lost 5 bases, and 4 bases had no gene match. In germline, CDR1 is MNHEY, CDR2 SMNVEV (reference sequence). This CDR3 is built from 14 residues. The CDR3 region is CASSPSGSFYEQYF. CDR3 nucleotide sequence: TGTGCCAGCAGTCCTAGCGGGAGTTTCTACGAGCAGTACTTC.

This chain connects TRBV5-1 to TRBJ2-1; TRBD2 matches at 14 bases. This CDR3 has 17 amino acids. J gave up 4 bases and V 2 bases, and 5 bases lay outside the gene matches. CDR1 and CDR2 from the germline V gene are SGHRS and YFSETQ. The CDR3: CASSLGLAGGLYNEQFF. CDR3 nucleotide sequence: TGCGCCAGCAGCTTAGGACTAGCGGGAGGATTGTACAATGAGCAGTTCTTC.

The chain employs TRBV23-1 and TRBJ2-7, with D unresolved. TRBV23-1 is identified as an open reading frame with a role that is uncertain. The CDR3 runs to 16 residues. Trimming pared 2 bases from V and 1 base from J, leaving 15 bases between. The CDR3 protein is CASSQRLSVPSYEQYF. The CDR3 nucleotides are TGCGCCAGCAGTCAAAGGCTATCAGTCCCATCCTACGAGCAGTACTTC.

V gene TRBV29-1 combines with J gene TRBJ1-2; D is undetermined. Between the trimmed V and J ends, which lost 6 bases and 6 bases, there was a span of 20 bases. This CDR3 spans 14 amino acids. Looked up from germline, CDR1 is SQVTM and CDR2 is ANQGSEA. CDR3 residues: CSVTGPPLADGYTF. CDR3 coding DNA: TGCAGCGTGACCGGGCCTCCCCTTGCGGATGGCTACACCTTC. The full variable domain, its missing parts supplied by reference TRBV29-1 and TRBJ1-2, is SAVISQKPSRDICQRGTSLTIQCQVDSQVTMMFWYRQQPGQSLTLIATANQGSEATYESGFVIDKFPISRPNLTFSTLTVSNMSPEDSSIYLCSVTGPPLADGYTFGSGTRLTVV.

The chain is built from TRBV4-1 and TRBJ2-7; D gene unclear. V lost 1 base and J 0 bases, leaving 13 bases between the germline ends. Germline V gene sequence: CDR1 MGHRA, CDR2 YSYEKL. This CDR3 comprises 16 residues. CDR3 region: CASSQVLGSDSYEQYF. The CDR3 DNA is TGCGCCAGCAGCCAAGTTCTAGGCAGTGACTCCTACGAGCAGTACTTC.

The chain uses TRBV4-1 and TRBJ2-1, with D tentatively TRBD1 (5 bases). Between the trimmed V and J ends, which lost 3 bases and 8 bases, there was a span of 11 bases. This CDR3 has 13 amino acids. Germline CDR1 is MGHRA and CDR2 is YSYEKL. CDR3 DNA sequence: TGCGCCAGCAGCCATGTCGACAGCCATGAGCAGTTCTTC. Its protein product is CASSHVDSHEQFF.

The chain recombines TRBV20-1 with TRBJ2-1; TRBD2 aligns across 9 bases. CDR3 length: 14 residues. CDR1 and CDR2 from the germline V gene are DFQATT and SNEGSKA (reference sequence). The V segment lost 5 bases and the J segment 0 bases; nucleotides outside the gene matches: 2. The CDR3 region has the DNA TGCAGTGCTCCTAGCGGGATCTCCTACAATGAGCAGTTCTTC. Amino acids: CSAPSGISYNEQFF.

This clonotype was observed a single time. CDR3 DNA: TGTGCCATCAGTGAGTCGACTAGCGGGACTTCCTACGAGCAGTACTTC. It translates to CAISESTSGTSYEQYF. The chain is built from TRBV10-3 and TRBJ2-7; 11 bases are a match to TRBD2. Germline CDR1 and CDR2: ENHRY and SYGVKD. V was clipped by 0 bases and J by 1 base; unmatched bases: 2. The CDR3 is 16 amino acids.

This chain links TRBV12-3 or TRBV12-4 with TRBJ2-2; no clear D gene. This CDR3 contains 13 residues. The germline V and J ends were trimmed by 8 bases and 5 bases, with 12 bases remaining between them. The CDR3 bases are TGTGCCAGCTTTGGGGATAGGACCGGGGAGCTGTTTTTT. This encodes CASFGDRTGELFF.

The chain joins TRBV27 to TRBJ2-7; D is ambiguous. With 0 bases removed from V and 1 base from J, the gap between germline ends came to 7 bases. The germline gives CDR1 MNHEY, CDR2 SMNVEV (reference sequence). This CDR3 region has 14 residues. CDR3: CASSLSMRSYEQYF. In nucleotides, the CDR3 is TGTGCCAGCAGTTTATCGATGAGGTCCTACGAGCAGTACTTC.

This sequence joins TRBV15 and TRBJ2-1, with 10 bases lining up with TRBD2. Germline-derived CDR1 and CDR2 are LNHNV and YYDKDF (reference sequence). The trim removed 2 bases at V and 10 bases at J, leaving 8 bases unmatched. There are 15 residues in the CDR3. The CDR3 sequence: CATSRTGTSVGEQFF. The CDR3 DNA follows: TGTGCCACCAGCAGAACCGGGACTAGCGTAGGCGAGCAGTTCTTC.

This clonotype was counted a few times. The chain uses TRBV5-4 and TRBJ2-7; 7 bases are a match to TRBD2. The length of the CDR3 is 15 residues. The V and J ends lost 0 bases and 3 bases, in that order; junction bases with no gene match: 6. Germline V gene data show CDR1 as SGHNT and CDR2 as YYREEE (reference sequence). In DNA, the CDR3 is TGTGCCAGCAGCTTGGTTCTAGCGGATCTCTACGAGCAGTACTTC. Translation: CASSLVLADLYEQYF.

CDR3 DNA sequence: TGTGCCAGCAGTGCCAAGGGACTAGCGGAGTACAATGAGCAGTTCTTC. It specifies CASSAKGLAEYNEQFF. This sequence joins TRBV28 and TRBJ2-1, with 11 positions matching TRBD2. V was pared by 5 bases and J by 4 bases, with 7 bases of the junction left unmatched. Germline V gene sequence: CDR1 MDHEN, CDR2 SYDVKM. The CDR3 covers 16 residues.

The V call is TRBV6-1, the J call TRBJ2-7; D unresolved. From germline, CDR1 is MNHNS and CDR2 SASEGT. This CDR3 comprises 13 residues. The ends were cut back, 6 bases at V and 2 bases at J, with 11 bases in the middle. CDR3: CASSAQVTYEQYF. CDR3 coding DNA: TGTGCCAGCAGCGCCCAGGTCACCTACGAGCAGTACTTC.

In nucleotides, the CDR3 is TGTGCCAGCAGCCTGTCCCTACAGGGCTATCCTTCTGGGGCCAACGTCCTGACTTTC. Residues: CASSLSLQGYPSGANVLTF. The chain joins TRBV3-1 to TRBJ2-6, with a tentative D call TRBD1 (6 bases). From germline, CDR1 is LGHDT and CDR2 YNNKEL (reference sequence). Trimming took 4 bases from V and 1 from J, leaving 20 bases between them. The CDR3 is 19 amino acids.